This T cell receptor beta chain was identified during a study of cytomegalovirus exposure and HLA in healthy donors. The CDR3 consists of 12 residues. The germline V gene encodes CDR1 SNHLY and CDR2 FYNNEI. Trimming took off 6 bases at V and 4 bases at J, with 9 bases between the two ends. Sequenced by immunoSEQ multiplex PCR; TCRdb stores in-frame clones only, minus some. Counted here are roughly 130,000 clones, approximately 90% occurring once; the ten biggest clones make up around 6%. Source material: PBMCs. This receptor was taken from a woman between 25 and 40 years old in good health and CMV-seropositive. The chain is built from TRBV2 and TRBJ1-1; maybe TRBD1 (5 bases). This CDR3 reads CASRTGGTEAFF. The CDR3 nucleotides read TGTGCCAGCAGGACGGGGGGCACTGAAGCTTTCTTT.